What follows are 10 T cell receptor beta chains derived from one specimen sequenced in a study of OX40 agonist ivuxolimab in advanced cancers. Measured with immunoSEQ multiplex PCR; TCRdb has only the in-frame clones, and not every one. The data show about 60,000 clones, around 89% seen once. The sample in question was CD4+ or CD8+ T cells sorted from blood, obtained in a trial of the OX40 agonist ivuxolimab. The receptors derive from an adult with an advanced solid tumor such as melanoma, head and neck, liver or kidney cancer.

This clone has only one observation. This chain uses TRBV13 with TRBJ2-5, with TRBD1 matching 8 bases. Germline CDR1 reads PRHDT; CDR2 reads FYEKMQ (reference sequence). The length of the CDR3 is 16 residues. The junction had 10 bases not matched to a gene; V was cut back by 5 bases and J by 2 bases. The DNA of the CDR3 is TGTGCCAGCAGCCTGGGGACAGGTCTAGGACAAGAGACCCAGTACTTC. It translates to CASSLGTGLGQETQYF.

The chain recombines TRBV29-1 with TRBJ1-1; 11 nucleotides align to TRBD1. The germline CDR1 and CDR2 sequences are SQVTM and ANQGSEA. V was pared by 2 bases and J by 5 bases, with 1 base of the junction left unmatched. The CDR3 is 13 amino acids. CDR3 protein: CSVERDRGTEAFF. The DNA of the CDR3 is TGCAGCGTTGAACGGGACAGGGGGACTGAAGCTTTCTTT.

This clone was counted once. V usage is TRBV6-6 and J usage is TRBJ1-1; no clear D gene. Germline CDR1 MNHNY, CDR2 SVGAGI (reference sequence). V was trimmed by 7 bases and J by 1 base, leaving 16 bases between them. The CDR3 has 15 residues. CDR3 sequence: CASIPAQTTNTEAFF. The CDR3 DNA follows: TGTGCCAGCATACCGGCACAGACAACGAACACTGAAGCTTTCTTT.

This chain links TRBV21-1 with TRBJ2-7. TRBV21-1 is an annotated pseudogene. The length of the CDR3 is 15 residues. CDR3 nucleotide sequence: TGTGCCAGCAGCATCCCCGGAACTCCCTCCTACGAGCAGTACTTC. Protein: CASSIPGTPSYEQYF.

This clone turned up a few times. CDR3 region: CASFSGGAVEAFF. In nucleotides, the CDR3 is TGTGCCAGCTTTTCGGGTGGGGCGGTGGAAGCTTTCTTT. The genes are TRBV18 and TRBJ1-1; D is perhaps TRBD1 (5 bases). The germline V and J ends were trimmed by 7 bases and 8 bases, with 17 bases remaining between them. From germline, CDR1 is KGHSH and CDR2 LQKENI. The CDR3 is 13 residues long.

The genes are TRBV9 and TRBJ1-1; 10 bases agree with TRBD1. CDR1 SGDLS and CDR2 YYNGEE come from the germline V gene. The V and J ends lost 1 base and 6 bases, in that order; junction bases with no gene match: 12. The CDR3 runs 17 residues. CDR3 protein: CASSVWPRGTGDSEAFF. Here the CDR3 DNA reads TGTGCCAGCAGCGTATGGCCGCGTGGGACAGGGGATTCTGAAGCTTTCTTT.

CDR3: CASSLRTVQTYYNEQFF. In DNA form, the CDR3 reads TGTGCCAGCAGCTTGCGGACAGTTCAAACCTATTACAATGAGCAGTTCTTC. The V and J genes are TRBV5-6 and TRBJ2-1, with D tentatively TRBD1 (6 bases). Trimming removed 1 base from V and 4 bases from J, with 18 bases in between. In germline, CDR1 is SGHDT, CDR2 YYEEEE. The CDR3 is made up of 17 amino acids.

V and J are TRBV27 and TRBJ2-2; D is unresolved. The CDR3 runs 14 residues. In germline, CDR1 is MNHEY, CDR2 SMNVEV (reference sequence). V was trimmed by 3 bases and J by 1 base, leaving 6 bases between them. CDR3 region: CASSLGRNTGELFF. CDR3 coding DNA: TGTGCCAGCAGTTTGGGCAGGAACACCGGGGAGCTGTTTTTT.

The chain combines TRBV7-2 with TRBJ1-1, with TRBD1 as a possible D gene (6 bases). V shed 0 bases and J shed 5 bases, with 13 bases lying between them. This CDR3 has 15 amino acids. CDR1 and CDR2 from the germline V gene are SGHTA and FQGNSA. DNA of the CDR3: TGTGCCAGCAGCTTAGCCTCAGGGGTGGGGACTGAAGCTTTCTTT. Protein product: CASSLASGVGTEAFF.

The chain joins TRBV28 to TRBJ2-3; possible D gene TRBD2, 6 bases. The CDR3 is made up of 16 amino acids. Trimming left V 7 bases short and J 3 bases short, with 20 bases between. CDR1 is MDHEN and CDR2 is SYDVKM in the germline V gene. The CDR3: CASIPMTGVVTDTQYF. For the CDR3, the DNA is TGTGCCAGCATCCCAATGACGGGGGTGGTGACAGATACGCAGTATTTT.